The TCR beta chain under discussion was sequenced for a study of T-cell reconstitution after alpha-beta-depleted transplantation in children. Study-wide results and limits: Hyperexpanded clones declined; after one year, newly produced T cells mostly supplied diversity. From surviving recipient T cells and thymic progenitors came the high day-60 TCRbeta diversity observed in some patients. In patients about two months after transplant, alpha-beta T cells reportedly arose from several hundred expanded graft clones.

At least ten counts were recorded for this clonotype. The antigen is not known. Using unique molecular identifiers, the investigators prepared the TCRbeta library. TCRdb analysed the PCR reads with MiXCR anew, one entry per CDR3 protein. The sample has about 830,000 distinct CDR3 sequences, 16% seen once; the top ten hold approximately 5%. Germline V gene data show CDR1 as SGHRS and CDR2 as YFSETQ. This CDR3 is built from 14 residues. Trimming pared 1 base from V and 5 bases from J, leaving 10 bases between. This chain joins TRBV5-1 and TRBJ2-1; D may be TRBD1 (5 bases). The sequenced sample was PBMCs, mostly from graft donor cells, obtained 360 days after TCRalphabeta/CD19-depleted stem cell transplant. The clonotype comes from a male patient younger than 18 who had a stem cell transplant for acute lymphoblastic leukemia, so the T cells may come from the graft donor. This chain's CDR3 is CASSLPGSHNEQFF. CDR3 bases: TGCGCCAGCAGCTTGCCAGGGTCACACAATGAGCAGTTCTTC.